The entry below describes one TCR beta chain. What it binds is not known. The data originate from a study of breast tumors, draining lymph nodes, adjacent tissues. Broader study findings: Tumor repertoires ranked between lymph nodes and nontumor tissue in diversity, with V and J gene preferences.

The V end was cut by 1 base, the J end by 3 bases, with 9 bases between. This CDR3 is built from 15 residues. CDR1 and CDR2 from the germline V gene are SEHNR and FQNEAQ (reference sequence). Breast cancer patients provided tissue from their axillary draining lymph nodes. TCRdb passed the multiplex PCR reads through MiXCR, listing each CDR3 protein once. The data contain nearly 110,000 distinct CDR3 sequences, less than 40% of them singletons. The rearrangement links TRBV7-9 to TRBJ1-4; D gene uncertain. This TCR derives from a female donor with breast cancer. Some clones in this sample may be carry-over from other donors' samples. Material: axillary lymph node tissue. CDR3 DNA: TGTGCCAGCAGCTTAGTTGGAGGGTCTAATGAAAAACTGTTTTTT. Translation: CASSLVGGSNEKLFF.